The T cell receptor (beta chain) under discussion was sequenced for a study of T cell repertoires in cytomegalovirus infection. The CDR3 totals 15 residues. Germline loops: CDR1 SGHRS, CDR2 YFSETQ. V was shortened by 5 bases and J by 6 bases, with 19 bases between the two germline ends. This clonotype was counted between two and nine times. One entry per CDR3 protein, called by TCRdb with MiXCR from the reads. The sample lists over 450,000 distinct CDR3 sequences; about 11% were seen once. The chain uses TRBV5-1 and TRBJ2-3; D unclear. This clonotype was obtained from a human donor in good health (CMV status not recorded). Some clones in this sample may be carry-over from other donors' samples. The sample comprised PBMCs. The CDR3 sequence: CASSWTNPDSDTQYF. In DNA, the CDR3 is TGCGCCAGCAGTTGGACGAATCCAGATTCGGATACGCAGTATTTT. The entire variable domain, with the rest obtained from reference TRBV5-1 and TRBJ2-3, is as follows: KAGVTQTPRYLIKTRGQQVTLSCSPISGHRSVSWYQQTPGQGLQFLFEYFSETQRNKGNFPGRFSGRQFSNSRSEMNVSTLELGDSALYLCASSWTNPDSDTQYFGPGTRLTVL.